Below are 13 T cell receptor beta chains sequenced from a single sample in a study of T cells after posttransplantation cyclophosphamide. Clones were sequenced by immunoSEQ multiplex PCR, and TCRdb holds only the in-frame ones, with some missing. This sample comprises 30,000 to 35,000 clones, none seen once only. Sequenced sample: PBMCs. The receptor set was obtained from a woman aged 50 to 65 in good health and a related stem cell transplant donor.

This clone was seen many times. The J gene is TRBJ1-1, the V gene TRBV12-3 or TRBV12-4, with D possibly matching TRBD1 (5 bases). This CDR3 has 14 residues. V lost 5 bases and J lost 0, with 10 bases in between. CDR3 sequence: CASSLGQMNTEAFF. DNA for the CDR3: TGTGCCAGCAGTCTCGGACAAATGAACACTGAAGCTTTCTTT.

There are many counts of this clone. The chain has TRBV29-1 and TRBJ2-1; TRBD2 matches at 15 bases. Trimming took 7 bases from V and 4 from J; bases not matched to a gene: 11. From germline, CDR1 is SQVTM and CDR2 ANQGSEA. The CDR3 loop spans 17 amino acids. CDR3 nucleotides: TGCAGCGCCCCAGATTGGGGACTAGCGGGAGGATACAATGAGCAGTTCTTC. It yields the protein CSAPDWGLAGGYNEQFF.

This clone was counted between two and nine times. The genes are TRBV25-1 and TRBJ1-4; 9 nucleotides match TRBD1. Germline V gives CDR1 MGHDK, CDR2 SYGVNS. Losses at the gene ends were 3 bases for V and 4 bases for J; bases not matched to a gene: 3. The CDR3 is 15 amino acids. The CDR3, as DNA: TGTGCCAGCAGTGACACAGGGGGCGGTAATGAAAAACTGTTTTTT. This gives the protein CASSDTGGGNEKLFF.

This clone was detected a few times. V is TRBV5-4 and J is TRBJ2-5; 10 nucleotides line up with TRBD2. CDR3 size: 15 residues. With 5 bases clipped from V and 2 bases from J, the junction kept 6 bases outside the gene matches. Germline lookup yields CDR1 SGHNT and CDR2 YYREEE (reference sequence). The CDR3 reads CASRPLAGVQETQYF. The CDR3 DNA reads TGTGCCAGCAGACCCCTAGCGGGAGTGCAAGAGACCCAGTACTTC.

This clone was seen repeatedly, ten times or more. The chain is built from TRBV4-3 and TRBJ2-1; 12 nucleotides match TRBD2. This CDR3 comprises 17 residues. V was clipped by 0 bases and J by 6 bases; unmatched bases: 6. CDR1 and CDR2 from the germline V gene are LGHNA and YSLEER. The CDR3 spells CASSQDRPLAGGNEQFF. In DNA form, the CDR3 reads TGCGCCAGCAGCCAAGATCGTCCACTAGCGGGAGGCAATGAGCAGTTCTTC.

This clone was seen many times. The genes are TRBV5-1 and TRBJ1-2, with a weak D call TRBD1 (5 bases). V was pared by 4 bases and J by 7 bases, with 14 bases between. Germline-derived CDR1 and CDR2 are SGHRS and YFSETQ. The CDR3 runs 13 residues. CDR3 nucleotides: TGCGCCAGCAGCCCCTTGCAGGGTCTTGGCTACACCTTC. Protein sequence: CASSPLQGLGYTF.

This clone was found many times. The chain's CDR3 is CASIGYREQFF. CDR3 nucleotide sequence: TGTGCCAGTATAGGGTATCGGGAGCAGTTCTTC. V and J are TRBV19 and TRBJ2-1; D remains unclear. The V and J ends lost 7 bases and 10 bases respectively, with 11 bases between them. The germline V gene has CDR1 LNHDA and CDR2 SQIVND (reference sequence). The CDR3 contains 11 residues.

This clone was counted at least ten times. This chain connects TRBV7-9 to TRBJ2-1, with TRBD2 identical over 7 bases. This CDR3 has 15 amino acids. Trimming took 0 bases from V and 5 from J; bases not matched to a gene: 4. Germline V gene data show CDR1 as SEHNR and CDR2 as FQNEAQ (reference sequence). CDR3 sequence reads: CASSLATSAHNEQFF. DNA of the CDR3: TGTGCCAGCAGCTTAGCAACTAGCGCTCACAATGAGCAGTTCTTC.

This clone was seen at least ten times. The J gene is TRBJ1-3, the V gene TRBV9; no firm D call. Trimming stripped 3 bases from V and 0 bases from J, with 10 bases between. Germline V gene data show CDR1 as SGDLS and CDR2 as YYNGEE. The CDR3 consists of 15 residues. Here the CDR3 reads CASSASVDSGNTIYF. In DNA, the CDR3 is TGTGCCAGCAGCGCCAGCGTGGACTCTGGAAACACCATATATTTT.

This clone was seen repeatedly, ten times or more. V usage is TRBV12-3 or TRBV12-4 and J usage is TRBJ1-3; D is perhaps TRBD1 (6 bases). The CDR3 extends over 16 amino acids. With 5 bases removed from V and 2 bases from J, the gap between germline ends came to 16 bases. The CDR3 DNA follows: TGTGCCAGCAGTCTACTATTCAGGACAGCTGGAAACACCATATATTTT. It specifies CASSLLFRTAGNTIYF.

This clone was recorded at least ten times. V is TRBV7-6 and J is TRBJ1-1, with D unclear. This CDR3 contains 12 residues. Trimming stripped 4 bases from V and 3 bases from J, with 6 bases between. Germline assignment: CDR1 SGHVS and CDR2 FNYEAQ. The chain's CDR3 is CASSSRHTEAFF. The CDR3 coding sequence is TGTGCCAGCAGCTCCAGGCACACTGAAGCTTTCTTT.

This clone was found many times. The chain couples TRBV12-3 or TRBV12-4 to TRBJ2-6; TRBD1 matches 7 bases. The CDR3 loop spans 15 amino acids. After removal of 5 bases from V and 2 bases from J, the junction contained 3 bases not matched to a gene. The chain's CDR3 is CASSQQGTGANVLTF. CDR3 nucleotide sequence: TGTGCCAGCAGTCAACAGGGGACTGGGGCCAACGTCCTGACTTTC.

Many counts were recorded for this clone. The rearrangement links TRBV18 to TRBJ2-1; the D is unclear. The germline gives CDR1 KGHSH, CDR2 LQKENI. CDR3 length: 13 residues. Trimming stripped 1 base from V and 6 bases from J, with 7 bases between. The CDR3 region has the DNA TGTGCCAGCTCACCACAGGGCGCCAATGAGCAGTTCTTC. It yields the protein CASSPQGANEQFF.